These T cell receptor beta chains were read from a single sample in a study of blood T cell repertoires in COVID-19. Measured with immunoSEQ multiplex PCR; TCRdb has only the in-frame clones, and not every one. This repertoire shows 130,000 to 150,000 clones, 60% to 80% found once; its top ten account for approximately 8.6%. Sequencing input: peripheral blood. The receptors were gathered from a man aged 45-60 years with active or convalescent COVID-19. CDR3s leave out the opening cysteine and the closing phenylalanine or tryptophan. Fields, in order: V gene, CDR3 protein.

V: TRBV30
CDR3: AWSLERDAEAF

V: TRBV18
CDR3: ASSPGQGTGELF

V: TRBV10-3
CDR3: AIRSSGSIHEQY

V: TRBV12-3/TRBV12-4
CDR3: ASGRGEPYGYT

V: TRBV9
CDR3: ASSVRSQPDTQY

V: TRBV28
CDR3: ASILSGSSYEQY

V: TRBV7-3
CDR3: ASSLRAGLQTQY

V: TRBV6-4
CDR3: ASSDSIAGGPYEQY

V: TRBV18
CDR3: ASSPPGGFGAQETQY

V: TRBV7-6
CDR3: ASSLGQGDTDTQY

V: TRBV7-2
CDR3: ASSLMRAGDTEAF

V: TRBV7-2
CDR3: ASSRRDSNYNEQF

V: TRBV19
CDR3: ASRDRGNQPQH

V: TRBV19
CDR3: ASSFSTGFNSPLH

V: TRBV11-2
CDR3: ASSRERTDYEQY

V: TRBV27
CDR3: ASSPGTVNTGELF

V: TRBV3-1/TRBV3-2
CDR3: ASSQAGGRYGELF

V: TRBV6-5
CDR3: ASSTTSRETQY

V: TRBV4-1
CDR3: ASSQDNRNSPLH

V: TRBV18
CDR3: ASSPLEGLGGRTNEKLF

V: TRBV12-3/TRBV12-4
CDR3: ASSRDYNSPLH

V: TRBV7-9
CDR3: ASSPPGLAQYEQY

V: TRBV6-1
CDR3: ASSTPGGGETQY

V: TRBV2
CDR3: ASSEWIAGGSYEQY

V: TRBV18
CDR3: ASSQMTPGQEAWETEAF

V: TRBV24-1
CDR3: ATSDGRTGTNTEAF

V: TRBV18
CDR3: ASSPSARGGTNTEAF

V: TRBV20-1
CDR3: SASPQGGHYGYT

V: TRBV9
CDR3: ASSAGTSGFSYEQY

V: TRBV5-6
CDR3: ASSSTGGQNTGELF

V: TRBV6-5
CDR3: ASSYGSLYGYT

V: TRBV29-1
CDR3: SDSRGETQY

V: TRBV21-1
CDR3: ASSKPTGQGTNSYEQY

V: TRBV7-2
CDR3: ASSSGASLNSYGYT

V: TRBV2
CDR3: ASSLAGGPFNEQF

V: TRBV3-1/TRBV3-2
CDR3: ASSQSGRAFTGELF

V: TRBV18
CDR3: ASSPGGDRKSVYEQY

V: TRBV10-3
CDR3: AIRIGGGGRANEQF

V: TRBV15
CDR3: ATSREGLAGGPMDEQY

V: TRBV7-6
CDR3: ASSSQAGVHGELF

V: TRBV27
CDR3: ASSLSSGDLVNTQY

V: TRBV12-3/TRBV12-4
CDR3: ASSPTGDYGYT

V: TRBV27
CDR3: ASTGDRGGYNEQF

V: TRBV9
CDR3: ASSVGAADTQY

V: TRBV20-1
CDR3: SAQGQETQY

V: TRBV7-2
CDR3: ASRASRGNYEQY

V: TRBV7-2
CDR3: ASSPRLAGFTGELF

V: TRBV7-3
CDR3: ASSRSGGSGTDTQY

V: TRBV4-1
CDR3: ASSPPGGGRKNIQY

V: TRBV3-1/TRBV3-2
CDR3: ASSQRGQANQPQH

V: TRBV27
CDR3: ASRGSSSYNEQF

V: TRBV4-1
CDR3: ASQGGETQY

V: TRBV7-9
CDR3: ASSLLPVNTEAF

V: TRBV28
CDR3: ATLITGFYGYT

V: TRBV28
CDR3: ASSFRDIPPKAF